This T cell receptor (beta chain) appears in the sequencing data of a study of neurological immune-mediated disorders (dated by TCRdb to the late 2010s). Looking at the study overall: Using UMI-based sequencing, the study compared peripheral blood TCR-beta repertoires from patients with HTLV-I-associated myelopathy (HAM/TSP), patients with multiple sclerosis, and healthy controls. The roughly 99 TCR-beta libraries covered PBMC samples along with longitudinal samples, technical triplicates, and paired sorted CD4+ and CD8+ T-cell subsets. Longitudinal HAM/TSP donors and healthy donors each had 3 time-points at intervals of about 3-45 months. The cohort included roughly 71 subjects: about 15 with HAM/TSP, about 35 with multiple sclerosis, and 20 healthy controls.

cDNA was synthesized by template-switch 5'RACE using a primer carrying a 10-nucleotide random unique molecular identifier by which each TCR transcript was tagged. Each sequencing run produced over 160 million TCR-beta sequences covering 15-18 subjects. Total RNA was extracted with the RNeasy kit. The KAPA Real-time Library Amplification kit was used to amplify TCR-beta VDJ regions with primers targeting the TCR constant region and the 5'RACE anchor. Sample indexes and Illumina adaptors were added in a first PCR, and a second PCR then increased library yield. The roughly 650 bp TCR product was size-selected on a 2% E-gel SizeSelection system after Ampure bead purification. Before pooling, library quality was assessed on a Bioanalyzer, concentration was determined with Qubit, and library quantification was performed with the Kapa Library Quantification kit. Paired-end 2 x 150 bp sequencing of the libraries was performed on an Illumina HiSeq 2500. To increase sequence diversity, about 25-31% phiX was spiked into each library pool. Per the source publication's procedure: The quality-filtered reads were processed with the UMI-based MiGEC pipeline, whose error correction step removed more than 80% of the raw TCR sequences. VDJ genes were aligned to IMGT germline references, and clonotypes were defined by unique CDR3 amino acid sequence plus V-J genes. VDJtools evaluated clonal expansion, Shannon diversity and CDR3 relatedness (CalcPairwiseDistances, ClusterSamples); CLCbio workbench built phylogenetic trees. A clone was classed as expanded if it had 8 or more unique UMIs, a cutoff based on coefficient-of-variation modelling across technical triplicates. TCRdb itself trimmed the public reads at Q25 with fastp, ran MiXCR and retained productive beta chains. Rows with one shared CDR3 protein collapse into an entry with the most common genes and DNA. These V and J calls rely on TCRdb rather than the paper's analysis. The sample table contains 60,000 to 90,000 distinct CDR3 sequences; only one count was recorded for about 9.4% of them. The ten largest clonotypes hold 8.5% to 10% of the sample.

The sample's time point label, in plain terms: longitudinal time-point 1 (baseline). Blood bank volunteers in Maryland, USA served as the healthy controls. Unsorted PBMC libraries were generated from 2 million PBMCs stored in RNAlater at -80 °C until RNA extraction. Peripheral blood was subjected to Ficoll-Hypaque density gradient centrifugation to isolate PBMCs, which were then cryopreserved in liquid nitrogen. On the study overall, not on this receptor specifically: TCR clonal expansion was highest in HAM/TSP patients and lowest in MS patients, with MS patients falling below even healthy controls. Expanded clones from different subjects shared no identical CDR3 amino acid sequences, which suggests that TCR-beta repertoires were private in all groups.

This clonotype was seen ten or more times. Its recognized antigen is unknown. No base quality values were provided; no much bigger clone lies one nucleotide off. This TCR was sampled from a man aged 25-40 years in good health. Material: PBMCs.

The DNA sequence is as follows: TGTGCCAGCAGTGAAGTAAGCGGCTCCTACAATGAGCAGTTCTTC. Translated, this is CASSEVSGSYNEQFF. Here the chain combines TRBV6-1 and TRBJ2-1; a tentative D match to TRBD2 spans 5 bases. CDR1 MNHNS and CDR2 SASEGT are derived from the germline V gene. Trimming costs V 1 base and J 0 bases, and their ends lie 7 bases apart. The CDR3 has 15 amino acids, counting the end cysteine and phenylalanine. The retained sequence is limited to the CDR3, 45 bases, with the frame set at the first base.